Included here is one T cell receptor (beta chain) sequence, with context. The antigen is not known. Sequencing was performed with immunoSEQ multiplex PCR; in TCRdb, only in-frame clones are kept and a portion is missing. The table has roughly 16,000 clones, approximately 89% seen once. V was trimmed by 2 bases and J by 2 bases, leaving 12 bases between them. Germline V gene lookup returns CDR1 SGHTA and CDR2 FQGNSA. CDR3 length: 15 residues. These data are taken from a study of T cells in localized non-small cell lung cancer. Study outcomes and limitations: Sequence data derive from only one tumor region, so heterogeneity remains possible. Patients showing higher blood T cell density tended to see longer overall survival. Uninvolved adjacent lung had more T cell clonality than any other tissue, topping tumor. Appearance in adjacent lung was seen for a median roughly 56 of the top 100 tumor clones.

The V and J genes are TRBV7-2 and TRBJ2-5; TRBD1 might be the D (6 bases). The clonotype was recovered from a female donor over 55 with stage III squamous cell lung carcinoma. The input for sequencing was peripheral blood, taken before any cancer treatment. In DNA, the CDR3 is TGTGCCAGCAGCTTACATCGGACAGTACAAGAGACCCAGTACTTC. Translation: CASSLHRTVQETQYF. The whole variable domain, filled in from reference TRBV7-2 and TRBJ2-5, reads GAGVSQSPSNKVTEKGKDVELRCDPISGHTALYWYRQSLGQGLEFLIYFQGNSAPDKSGLPSDRFSAERTGGSVSTLTIQRTQQEDSAVYLCASSLHRTVQETQYFGPGTRLLVL.